The 29 T cell receptor beta chains presented below share a single source sample, sequenced in a study of human T cells and chemical hapten exposure. Time point reported: pre-sensitization, week 0. Stated treatment: therapeutic diphenylcyclopropenone sensitization with weekly scalp DPC. TCRdb re-analysed the RACE reads in MiXCR, keeping a single row per CDR3 protein. The profile covers tens of thousands of distinct CDR3 sequences, with roughly 6.7% appearing a single time and approximately 1.7% taken by the ten largest. Sequencing used whole blood, obtained in connection with sensitization to the hapten diphenylcyclopropenone (DPC). These receptors were taken from a woman between 25 and 40 years old with alopecia areata. Some clones in this sample may be carry-over from other donors' samples.

The genes are TRBV3-1 and TRBJ1-1; D is unresolved. The length of the CDR3 is 15 residues. Germline V gives CDR1 LGHDT, CDR2 YNNKEL (reference sequence). V was cut by 2 bases and J by 1 base, with 11 bases left in between. The CDR3 DNA reads TGTGCCAGCAGCCAATACTGGGGAGAGAACACTGAAGCTTTCTTT. Protein: CASSQYWGENTEAFF.

This clonotype was seen many times. The chain links TRBV29-1 to TRBJ2-1; 9 nucleotides line up with TRBD1. V gave up 4 bases and J gave up 13 bases; unmatched junction bases: 8. The CDR3 consists of 12 residues. Per the germline V gene, CDR1 is SQVTM and CDR2 is ANQGSEA. CDR3 sequence reads: CSVVGTGSLQFF. The CDR3 DNA sequence: TGCAGCGTTGTCGGGACAGGGTCCCTTCAGTTCTTC.

The chain employs TRBV6-1 and TRBJ2-1, with 10 bases lining up with TRBD1. CDR1 is MNHNS and CDR2 is SASEGT in the germline V gene. This CDR3 is built from 14 residues. V lost 9 bases and J lost 12; bases outside the gene matches: 14. CDR3 nucleotides: TGTGCCAGTAGAGGACAGGGGGGTTCTTCCGGGCAGTTCTTC. Its protein is CASRGQGGSSGQFF.

This clonotype has ten or more counts. The chain is built from TRBV12-3 or TRBV12-4 and TRBJ1-1; D is undetermined. The CDR3 is made up of 10 amino acids. Deletions cut 8 bases from V and 6 bases from J, with 7 bases between. The CDR3 is CASGSSEAFF. The CDR3 DNA is TGTGCCAGCGGGTCTTCTGAAGCTTTCTTT.

The V call is TRBV6-5, the J call TRBJ2-7; D is undetermined. Germline V CDR1 and CDR2: MNHEY, SVGAGI. The length of the CDR3 is 12 residues. Trimming removed 4 bases from V and 6 bases from J, with 10 bases in between. For the CDR3, the DNA is TGTGCCAGCAGTTCCCCCCTCCGCGAGCAGTACTTC. Translating gives CASSSPLREQYF.

This clonotype was counted many times. The chain uses TRBV2 and TRBJ1-1; D ambiguous. Per the germline V gene, CDR1 is SNHLY and CDR2 is FYNNEI. CDR3 length: 14 amino acids. V was pared by 1 base and J by 1 base, with 7 bases between. CDR3 region: CASSEGNWNTEAFF. CDR3 nucleotides: TGTGCCAGCAGTGAAGGCAATTGGAACACTGAAGCTTTCTTT.

The chain recombines TRBV27 with TRBJ2-1; D gene ambiguous. With 5 bases removed from V and 8 bases from J, the gap between germline ends came to 7 bases. The CDR3 totals 11 residues. The germline V gene encodes CDR1 MNHEY and CDR2 SMNVEV (reference sequence). The CDR3 nucleotides are TGTGCCAGCAGTAAGGGCTATGAGCAGTTCTTC. This gives the protein CASSKGYEQFF.

The chain employs TRBV20-1 and TRBJ2-3, with TRBD2 matching over 9 bases. Germline V CDR1 and CDR2: DFQATT, SNEGSKA (reference sequence). With 4 bases clipped from V and 6 bases from J, the junction kept 14 bases outside the gene matches. The CDR3 runs 16 residues. The CDR3 DNA follows: TGCAGTGCTATCCCTGATCTAGCGGGGAGAGGGGATACGCAGTATTTT. It encodes CSAIPDLAGRGDTQYF.

Ten or more counts support this clonotype. The chain carries TRBV7-2 and TRBJ2-3; 12 bases agree with TRBD2. This CDR3 has 15 residues. The V segment lost 4 bases and the J segment 7 bases; nucleotides outside the gene matches: 6. Germline CDR1 is SGHTA and CDR2 is FQGNSA. The CDR3 protein is CASSSRTSGVNTQYF. The CDR3 DNA reads as TGTGCCAGCAGCTCAAGGACTAGCGGGGTGAATACGCAGTATTTT. The whole variable domain, filled in from reference TRBV7-2 and TRBJ2-3, reads GAGVSQSPSNKVTEKGKDVELRCDPISGHTALYWYRQSLGQGLEFLIYFQGNSAPDKSGLPSDRFSAERTGGSVSTLTIQRTQQEDSAVYLCASSSRTSGVNTQYFGPGTRLTVL.

This clonotype was detected ten times or more. The chain links TRBV12-3 or TRBV12-4 to TRBJ1-1, with D uncertain. The CDR3 contains 14 residues. The ends were cut back, 8 bases at V and 1 base at J, with 14 bases in the middle. CDR3 in DNA: TGTGCCAGCTCATTGGGAGAACCGAACACTGAAGCTTTCTTT. Protein: CASSLGEPNTEAFF.

This clonotype was picked up many times. The chain is built from TRBV27 and TRBJ2-3; 9 bases fit TRBD2. This CDR3 contains 19 residues. Germline CDR1 and CDR2: MNHEY and SMNVEV (reference sequence). J was trimmed by 1 base and V by 3 bases; bases with no gene match: 14. CDR3: CASSLLAAGGPWGTDTQYF. For the CDR3, the DNA is TGTGCCAGCAGTTTGTTGGCGGCGGGGGGGCCCTGGGGCACAGATACGCAGTATTTT.

The sample holds many counts of this clonotype. The V gene is TRBV6-5, the J gene TRBJ1-6, with TRBD1 matching 7 bases. The CDR3 runs 16 residues. Losses at the gene ends were 5 bases for V and 4 bases for J; bases not matched to a gene: 8. Germline CDR1 MNHEY, CDR2 SVGAGI. CDR3 region: CASSLTGDRYNSPLHF. CDR3 nucleotides: TGTGCCAGCAGTCTAACAGGGGACCGTTATAATTCACCCCTCCACTTT.

The chain has TRBV6-2 or TRBV6-3 and TRBJ1-5, with D maybe TRBD1 (5 bases). The CDR3 contains 15 residues. Looked up from germline, CDR1 is MNHEY and CDR2 is SVGEGT. V shed 8 bases and J shed 4 bases, with 18 bases lying between them. The CDR3 protein is CASDNRQSVNQPQHF. As DNA, the CDR3 is TGTGCCAGCGATAACCGACAGTCGGTGAATCAGCCCCAGCATTTT.

This clonotype was seen many times. The CDR3 coding sequence is TGTGCCATCAGTGAGGAAGAGCGGAAACTGTTTTTT. This gives the protein CAISEEERKLFF. This chain uses TRBV10-3 with TRBJ1-4; no clear D gene. V was trimmed by 2 bases and J by 11 bases, leaving 9 bases between them. This CDR3 has 12 amino acids. Germline V gene sequence: CDR1 ENHRY, CDR2 SYGVKD.

This clonotype was counted ten times or more. V and J are TRBV20-1 and TRBJ1-1; 10 nucleotides line up with TRBD1. J was trimmed by 5 bases and V by 3 bases; bases with no gene match: 3. Per germline, CDR1 DFQATT and CDR2 SNEGSKA (reference sequence). This CDR3 is built from 13 residues. CDR3 region: CSARTGGRTEAFF. The CDR3 DNA follows: TGCAGTGCTAGGACAGGGGGCAGGACTGAAGCTTTCTTT.

This clonotype was observed at least ten times. The chain joins TRBV7-9 to TRBJ2-5; D is possibly TRBD1 or TRBD2 (5 bases each). The CDR3 contains 16 residues. In germline, CDR1 is SEHNR, CDR2 FQNEAQ (reference sequence). Trimming took 5 bases from V and 2 from J, leaving 18 bases between them. This chain's CDR3 is CASSLPRGTWQETQYF. The DNA for the CDR3 is TGTGCCAGCAGCCTACCCCGAGGGACCTGGCAAGAGACCCAGTACTTC.

This clonotype appeared many times. J is TRBJ2-7 and V is TRBV7-8, with D perhaps TRBD1 (6 bases). CDR1 and CDR2 from the germline V gene are SGHVS and FQNEAQ. CDR3 size: 14 residues. Deletions cut 2 bases from V and 4 bases from J, with 12 bases between. CDR3 loop: CASSLRDTDYEQYF. DNA of the CDR3: TGTGCCAGCAGCTTACGGGACACGGATTACGAGCAGTACTTC.

This clonotype was recorded at least ten times. This chain joins TRBV13 and TRBJ1-2; 9 bases match TRBD1. Looked up from germline, CDR1 is PRHDT and CDR2 is FYEKMQ (reference sequence). After removal of 2 bases from V and 9 bases from J, the junction contained 13 bases not matched to a gene. The CDR3 runs to 16 residues. The CDR3 bases are TGTGCCAGCAGCTTATCCCCGGGACAGGGAGCCGCTCGCTACACCTTC. Protein: CASSLSPGQGAARYTF.

This clonotype was seen repeatedly, ten times or more. This rearrangement joins TRBV21-1 to TRBJ2-3. TRBV21-1 is designated a pseudogene. This CDR3 spans 11 amino acids. The CDR3 sequence: CASGVTDTQYF. The DNA of the CDR3 is TGTGCCAGCGGGGTGACAGATACGCAGTATTTT.

The sample holds many counts of this clonotype. The chain is built from TRBV5-4 and TRBJ2-3; TRBD2 matches at 14 bases. V dropped 4 bases and J dropped 5; count of bases not matched to a gene: 6. CDR1 SGHNT and CDR2 YYREEE come from the germline V gene (reference sequence). This CDR3 has 16 residues. CDR3 residues: CASSTRTSGGLDTQYF. CDR3 in DNA: TGTGCCAGCAGCACCAGGACTAGCGGGGGGTTAGATACGCAGTATTTT. The whole variable domain, remainder taken from reference TRBV5-4 and TRBJ2-3, is ETGVTQSPTHLIKTRGQQVTLRCSSQSGHNTVSWYQQALGQGPQFIFQYYREEENGRGNFPPRFSGLQFPNYSSELNVNALELDDSALYLCASSTRTSGGLDTQYFGPGTRLTVL.

This clonotype was observed many times. The rearrangement uses TRBV11-2 and TRBJ2-4, with D unresolved. V lost 2 bases and J 0 bases, leaving 8 bases between the germline ends. Germline V gives CDR1 SGHAT, CDR2 FQNNGV. The CDR3 contains 15 residues. Here the CDR3 reads CASSLTFLAKNIQYF. CDR3 DNA sequence: TGTGCCAGCAGCTTAACTTTTCTAGCCAAAAACATTCAGTACTTC.

This chain uses TRBV2 with TRBJ1-4; 10 positions agree with TRBD1. Germline-derived CDR1 and CDR2 are SNHLY and FYNNEI. The CDR3 length is 15 residues. The V gene end was trimmed by 5 bases and the J gene end by 8 bases; junction bases not matched to a gene: 8. The CDR3 DNA is TGTGCCAGCAGTAAGATAGGACAGGGGGAAGAAAAACTGTTTTTT. Protein product: CASSKIGQGEEKLFF.

Details on this clonotype: A much larger clone lies a single base off, so this may be a read error. The chain is built from TRBV29-1 and TRBJ1-2; D may be TRBD1 (5 bases). The germline V gene has CDR1 SQVTM and CDR2 ANQGSEA. This CDR3 contains 15 residues. The CDR3 DNA is TGCAGCGTTGGGGGGAGGAACACCCCTAACTATGGCGACACCTTC. Its protein is CSVGGRNTPNYGDTF.

This chain joins TRBV20-1 and TRBJ1-4, with 9 bases that match TRBD1. Trimming cost V 3 bases and J 2 bases; bases outside gene matches: 16. This CDR3 region has 19 residues. Germline V gene data show CDR1 as DFQATT and CDR2 as SNEGSKA (reference sequence). CDR3 in amino acids: CSASPGQGRGPGTNEKLFF. The CDR3 DNA reads as TGCAGTGCTAGCCCGGGACAGGGTAGAGGACCGGGTACTAATGAAAAACTGTTTTTT.

This clonotype has just a few counts. The rearrangement uses TRBV3-1 and TRBJ1-4; D gene uncertain. The CDR3 sequence is 15 residues long. Trimming left V 4 bases short and J 8 bases short, with 17 bases between. Per germline, CDR1 LGHDT and CDR2 YNNKEL (reference sequence). CDR3 sequence (DNA): TGTGCCAGCAGCCTCTCAGCCACGGGGAGAGAAAAACTGTTTTTT. Residues: CASSLSATGREKLFF.

This clonotype was found many times. V is TRBV20-1 and J is TRBJ1-3; perhaps TRBD1 as D (5 bases). Looked up from germline, CDR1 is DFQATT and CDR2 is SNEGSKA (reference sequence). The CDR3 loop spans 13 amino acids. The CDR3 loop reads CGLGESSGNTIYF. CDR3 DNA: TGCGGTTTGGGGGAATCCTCTGGAAACACCATATATTTT.

This clonotype appeared many times. This chain links TRBV5-1 with TRBJ2-3; D unresolved. The CDR3 is made up of 14 amino acids. V lost 0 bases, J lost 6 bases, and 11 bases lay in between. Germline-derived CDR1 and CDR2 are SGHRS and YFSETQ. In DNA form, the CDR3 reads TGCGCCAGCAGCTTGGCCCAACAGATGGATACGCAGTATTTT. This gives the protein CASSLAQQMDTQYF.

This clonotype was seen ten or more times. This chain connects TRBV30 to TRBJ2-1, with TRBD1 identical over 7 bases. J lost 7 bases, V lost 2 bases, and 2 bases had no gene match. The CDR3 loop spans 12 amino acids. Per germline, CDR1 GTSNPN and CDR2 SVGIG (reference sequence). CDR3 loop: CAWSRTGNEQFF. In DNA, the CDR3 is TGTGCCTGGAGTAGGACAGGAAATGAGCAGTTCTTC.

V gene TRBV4-2 combines with J gene TRBJ1-2, with D uncertain. The CDR3 runs to 15 residues. The germline gives CDR1 LGHNA, CDR2 YNFKEQ. V lost 0 bases to trimming and J lost 2 bases, with 10 bases between them. CDR3 region: CASSQEQGPNYGYTF. The CDR3 DNA is TGTGCCAGCAGCCAAGAACAAGGGCCCAACTATGGCTACACCTTC.